Listed below are T cell receptor beta chains from one sample, sequenced in a study of PD-1 blockade in classical Hodgkin lymphoma. Only in-frame clones appear in the TCRdb table, and some are missing; sequencing was by immunoSEQ multiplex PCR. The sample lists 35,000 to 45,000 clones; 85% to 90% were seen once. The source was peripheral blood mononuclear cells (PBMCs), collected at baseline. Source of these receptors: a human donor with classical Hodgkin lymphoma. Both conserved end residues are part of each CDR3. The D gene is left open where the match is weak. Not all rows give a size; the values are once, few, many and, for expanded clones, a class.

>13|TRBJ1-3|TRBV7-6|.|.
TGTGCCAGCAGCCCCTGGACTGGAAACACCATATATTTT
CASSPWTGNTIYF
>13|TRBJ2-3|TRBV11-3|.|.
TGTGCCAGCAGCTCCCAGGGCACAGATACGCAGTATTTT
CASSSQGTDTQYF
>14|TRBJ2-1|TRBV10-3|.|TRBD2
TGTGCCATCAGTGAGCGGACTAGCGGGAATGAGCAGTTCTTC
CAISERTSGNEQFF
>14|TRBJ2-1|TRBV6-1|.|.
TGTGCCAGCAGGTATACCAGCTCCTACAATGAGCAGTTCTTC
CASRYTSSYNEQFF
>13|TRBJ2-1|TRBV4-3|.|.
TGCGCCAGCAGCCAAGCTAGGGGGGTTGAGCAGTTCTTC
CASSQARGVEQFF
>15|TRBJ2-7|TRBV7-3|.|.
TGTGCCAGCAGCTCCCAGGGGCCGGCAGGCGGGGAGCAGTACTTC
CASSSQGPAGGEQYF
>12|TRBJ2-7|TRBV6-5|once|.
TGTGCCAGCAGTTACCGTGGGGGCGAGCAGTACTTC
CASSYRGGEQYF
>15|TRBJ2-6|TRBV19|.|.
TGTGCCCCACTAAACCGGGGAGCCGGGGCCAACGTCCTGACTTTC
CAPLNRGAGANVLTF
>14|TRBJ2-7|TRBV27|.|.
TGTGCCAGCAGCTTGGTGGGACGGCACTACGAGCAGTACTTC
CASSLVGRHYEQYF
>13|TRBJ2-1|TRBV19|few|.
TGTGCCAGCAAAAACTTGGACTTTAATGAGCAGTTCTTC
CASKNLDFNEQFF
>15|TRBJ2-2|TRBV5-1|.|TRBD1
TGCGCCAGCAGCCCCTTGACAGGGGAAACCGGGGAGCTGTTTTTT
CASSPLTGETGELFF
>13|TRBJ1-5|TRBV28|.|.
TGTGCCAGCAGTTTGGTCTTTGATCAGCCCCAGCATTTT
CASSLVFDQPQHF
>16|TRBJ2-7|TRBV19|.|TRBD2
TGTGCCAGTAGTACCCACTGGACTAGCGGGGCCTACGAGCAGTACTTC
CASSTHWTSGAYEQYF
>15|TRBJ2-3|TRBV6-5|.|TRBD1
TGTGCCAGCAGCAGACAGGGGGCAAGCACAGATACGCAGTATTTT
CASSRQGASTDTQYF
>14|TRBJ1-1|TRBV18|.|TRBD1
TGTGCCAGCTCACCACGTCAGGGGGACACTGAAGCTTTCTTT
CASSPRQGDTEAFF
>18|TRBJ2-3|TRBV9|.|TRBD2
TGTGCCAGCAGCGTAGCAGGGTCTAGCGGGCTCTCCACAGATACGCAGTATTTT
CASSVAGSSGLSTDTQYF
>18|TRBJ1-1|TRBV5-4|.|TRBD1
TGTGCCAGCAGCTCCGCGAAGCTTGGACAGGGCGCCTTAACTGAAGCTTTCTTT
CASSSAKLGQGALTEAFF
>18|TRBJ2-2|TRBV5-1|.|TRBD1
TGCGCCAGCAGCACGAACCCACAGGGGGGAGGTAACATCGGGGAGCTGTTTTTT
CASSTNPQGGGNIGELFF
>15|TRBJ2-3|TRBV27|.|TRBD2
TGTGCCAGCAGTCCTTTAGCGGGAGGGCCAGATACGCAGTATTTT
CASSPLAGGPDTQYF
>15|TRBJ2-3|TRBV6-5|.|.
TGTGCCAGCAGTTACTTCCTAGCTAGCACAGATACGCAGTATTTT
CASSYFLASTDTQYF
>14|TRBJ2-7|TRBV19|.|TRBD1
TGTGCCAGTAGCCGGACAGGGGAATCAGGAGAGCAGTACTTC
CASSRTGESGEQYF
>13|TRBJ1-5|TRBV28|.|.
TGTGCCAGCAGCCGGGACAGCAATCAGCCCCAGCATTTT
CASSRDSNQPQHF
>15|TRBJ2-7|TRBV9|once|TRBD2
TGTGCCAGCAGCGTAGGCGGGGGAGCGGGGTACGAGCAGTACTTC
CASSVGGGAGYEQYF
>15|TRBJ1-5|TRBV6-6|.|.
TGTGCCAGCAGTTACTCGGAGAGGAGCAATCAGCCCCAGCATTTT
CASSYSERSNQPQHF
>14|TRBJ1-1|TRBV6-6|.|.
TGTGCCAGCAGAGTGGGGGCTATGAACACTGAAGCTTTCTTT
CASRVGAMNTEAFF
>14|TRBJ1-2|TRBV6-1|.|TRBD1
TGTGCCAGCAGACCCGCTGGACAGGGAGGTGGCTACACCTTC
CASRPAGQGGGYTF
>15|TRBJ2-5|TRBV6-5|.|TRBD2
TGTGCCAGCAGTTACCGAGCGGGAGGCCAAGAGACCCAGTACTTC
CASSYRAGGQETQYF